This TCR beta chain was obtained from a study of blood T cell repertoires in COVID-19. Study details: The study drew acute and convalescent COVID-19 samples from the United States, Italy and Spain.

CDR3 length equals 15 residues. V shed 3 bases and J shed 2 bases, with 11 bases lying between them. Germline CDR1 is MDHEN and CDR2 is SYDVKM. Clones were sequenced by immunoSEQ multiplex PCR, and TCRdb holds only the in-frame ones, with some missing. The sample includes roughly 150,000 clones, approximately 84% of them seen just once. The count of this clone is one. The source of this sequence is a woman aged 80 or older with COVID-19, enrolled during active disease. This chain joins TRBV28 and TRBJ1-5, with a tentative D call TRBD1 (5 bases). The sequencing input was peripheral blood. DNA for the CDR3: TGTGCCAGCAGTTTCGGGGGGGAGGGCAATCAGCCCCAGCATTTT. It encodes CASSFGGEGNQPQHF.